A single sample is the source of the 13 T cell receptor beta chains below, sequenced in a study of T cells expressing NK-cell markers (dated by TCRdb to 2019 to 2021). The receptor library was made with 5' RACE. These reads were obtained on an Illumina HiSeq 2000. TCRdb reprocessed the reads into one record per CDR3 protein sequence, lacking DNA. The sample table records approximately 550,000 distinct CDR3 sequences. The leading ten clones occupy roughly 3.5% of the sample. Sequencing used blood T cells: a sorted CD56 or NKG2C T cell subset, CD4+ or CD8+ T cells, or bulk PBMC T cells (not recorded which). Source of these receptors: a young man in good health. Donor details come from another sample of the same person, matched by shared clones.

This chain uses TRBV12-3 or TRBV12-4 with TRBJ2-5; TCRdb outputs TRBD1, but without DNA this stays unchecked. This CDR3 comprises 13 residues. The CDR3 sequence: CASGLQGGETQYF.

The rearrangement links TRBV24-1 to TRBJ2-5; TCRdb picks TRBD2, but there is no DNA to check that call. Germline V gene sequence: CDR1 KGHDR, CDR2 SFDVKD. The CDR3 sequence is 18 residues long. The CDR3 loop reads CATSDFPGLAGGRETQYF.

The CDR3 region is CASSSQGLGETQYF. V usage is TRBV11-2 and J usage is TRBJ2-5; TCRdb returns TRBD1, unconfirmable since there is no DNA. Germline CDR1 reads SGHAT; CDR2 reads FQNNGV. CDR3 length: 14 amino acids.

This sequence joins TRBV30 and TRBJ2-1; the TCRdb D gene call, TRBD1, has no DNA to confirm it. Germline assignment: CDR1 GTSNPN and CDR2 SVGIG (reference sequence). The CDR3 is 15 residues long. The CDR3 loop is CAWNRPPRGVDEQFF.

The chain recombines TRBV30 with TRBJ2-3. The CDR3 is made up of 12 amino acids. From germline, CDR1 is GTSNPN and CDR2 SVGIG (reference sequence). The CDR3 spells CAWGPTTGTQYF. Combining the CDR3 with reference TRBV30 and TRBJ2-3 gives the whole variable domain SQTIHQWPATLVQPVGSPLSLECTVEGTSNPNLYWYRQAAGRGLQLLFYSVGIGQISSEVPQNLSASRPQDRQFILSSKKLLLSDSGFYLCAWGPTTGTQYFGPGTRLTVL.

The chain is built from TRBV20-1 and TRBJ2-7; TCRdb reports TRBD1, a call that lacks DNA to check it against. The CDR3 length is 14 residues. CDR1 DFQATT and CDR2 SNEGSKA come from the germline V gene (reference sequence). The CDR3: CSADPDRALGEQYF.

The gene calls are TRBV5-1 and TRBJ2-5. This CDR3 contains 14 residues. CDR1 is SGHRS and CDR2 is YFSETQ in the germline V gene. This CDR3 reads CASSLGGPIETQYF.

The genes are TRBV12-3 or TRBV12-4 and TRBJ1-5. CDR3 length equals 13 residues. CDR3 sequence reads: CASSPRRDQPQHF.

Here the CDR3 reads CSVRSHRGEQYF. V and J are TRBV29-1 and TRBJ2-7; as DNA is missing, the TRBD1 call by TCRdb cannot be tested. Germline CDR1 SQVTM, CDR2 ANQGSEA. This CDR3 has 12 amino acids.

The chain employs TRBV6-5 and TRBJ2-5; lacking DNA, the TRBD1 call made by TCRdb goes unchecked. CDR1 is MNHEY and CDR2 is SVGAGI in the germline V gene. The CDR3 extends over 13 amino acids. CDR3 protein: CASSYDPRETQYF.

V and J are TRBV4-3 and TRBJ2-7; checking the TCRdb D call of TRBD1 is not possible without DNA. The length of the CDR3 is 13 residues. Germline V gene sequence: CDR1 LGHNA, CDR2 YSLEER. Here the CDR3 reads CASSQGPGGEQYF.

The V and J genes are TRBV25-1 and TRBJ1-6; without DNA, the TCRdb call of TRBD1 cannot be checked. The CDR3 is 14 amino acids. CDR1 is MGHDK, CDR2 SYGVNS, per germline. The CDR3 loop is CASSRPENGRALHF.

This chain connects TRBV18 to TRBJ1-5. This CDR3 is 15 amino acids long. Per the germline V gene, CDR1 is KGHSH and CDR2 is LQKENI. Here the CDR3 reads CASSPSQYSNQPQHF.